These T cell receptor beta chains were read from a single sample in a study of prognosis after radiotherapy for stage I lung cancer. A single record per CDR3 protein comes from TCRdb applying MiXCR to the multiplex PCR reads. The sample yields around 19,000 distinct CDR3 sequences, approximately 46% seen once. The sequencing used PBMCs, collected before or after stereotactic body radiation therapy (not recorded which). These receptors were taken from a donor aged 50 or older with non-small cell lung cancer. Each CDR3 is given with its conserved first and last residue. Each record gives: J gene, D gene, V gene, clone size, CDR3 DNA, CDR3 protein. A D gene is named only where the DNA matches it firmly. Rows may omit the clone size; those that give it use once, few, many or a size class.

>TRBJ2-7|TRBD2|TRBV27|-
TGTGCCAGTCACGCGGGGGGGAGCTCCTACGAGCAGTACTTC
CASHAGGSSYEQYF
>TRBJ2-7|TRBD2|TRBV20-1|-
TGCAGTTCTAGAGGCCTAGCGGGAGAGAGTCCGGAGTACTTC
CSSRGLAGESPEYF
>TRBJ2-1|-|TRBV28|-
TGTGCCAGCACCCGTTGGGGGGCCTACAATGAGCAGTTCTTC
CASTRWGAYNEQFF
>TRBJ2-2|TRBD2|TRBV7-2|many
TGTGCCAGCACGGGGACTAGCGGGATAACAGGGGAGCTGTTTTTT
CASTGTSGITGELFF
>TRBJ2-1|-|TRBV11-2|many
TGTGCCAGCAGCTCTCGGACGGATTACAATGAGCAGTTCTTC
CASSSRTDYNEQFF
>TRBJ1-3|TRBD1|TRBV28|-
TGTGCCAGCAGTCCGACAGGGCCCTCTGGAAACACCATATATTTT
CASSPTGPSGNTIYF
>TRBJ2-7|-|TRBV9|many
TGTGCCAGCAGCGTAGAGACAGTTACGGGGGAGCAGTACTTC
CASSVETVTGEQYF
>TRBJ2-7|TRBD2|TRBV11-2|-
TGTGCCAGCAGCTTAGTGGTTAGCGGGAGCAGCGAGCAGTACTTC
CASSLVVSGSSEQYF
>TRBJ1-1|-|TRBV6-1|many
TGTGCCAGCAGTCGTGGGATTCGCACTGAAGCTTTCTTT
CASSRGIRTEAFF
>TRBJ2-1|TRBD2|TRBV28|-
TGTGCCAGCAGTTCGGGTCTGCTAGCGGGATCCTACAATGAGCAGTTCTTC
CASSSGLLAGSYNEQFF
>TRBJ2-5|TRBD1|TRBV20-1|many
TGCAGTGCTATAAGCGACCGACAGGGCCCAGAGACCCAGTACTTC
CSAISDRQGPETQYF
>TRBJ2-3|-|TRBV20-1|-
TGCAGTGCTAGGTGGCCCCAAGATACGCAGTATTTT
CSARWPQDTQYF
>TRBJ2-1|TRBD1|TRBV5-1|many
TGCGCCAGCAGCCAGGGGGCGGGGTCCAATGAGCAGTTCTTC
CASSQGAGSNEQFF
>TRBJ1-3|TRBD1|TRBV6-2/TRBV6-3|-
TGTGCCAGCAGCCGGACCAGCCGGGGACAGGGGACTGGAAACACCATATATTTT
CASSRTSRGQGTGNTIYF
>TRBJ2-1|TRBD2|TRBV6-1|few
TGTGCCAGCAGTGTTCCGGGACTATTCTACAATGAGCAGTTCTTC
CASSVPGLFYNEQFF
>TRBJ2-3|-|TRBV7-2|many
TGTGCCAGCAGCCCCAATAGGGTTGGAGATACGCAGTATTTT
CASSPNRVGDTQYF
>TRBJ2-1|-|TRBV7-9|-
TGTGCCAGCACTCCGACAGGGGAGGGTGAGCAGTTCTTC
CASTPTGEGEQFF
>TRBJ2-5|-|TRBV7-6|-
TGTGCCAGCAGCTTACCTTGTGAGACCCAGTACTTC
CASSLPCETQYF
>TRBJ2-3|TRBD2|TRBV7-2|many
TGTGCCAGCAGTATTAGCGGGACTAGCGGGGGGGTAGATACGCAGTATTTT
CASSISGTSGGVDTQYF
>TRBJ2-7|-|TRBV27|-
TGTGCCAGCAGAGCTAGAAGTGGTTACGAGCAGTACTTC
CASRARSGYEQYF
>TRBJ2-2|-|TRBV24-1|-
TGTGCCACCATGACAGGTGCTAACACCGGGGAGCTGTTTTTT
CATMTGANTGELFF
>TRBJ1-6|-|TRBV6-1|-
TGTGCCAGCAGTCAATGGGGGAACAGTAATTCACCCCTCCACTTT
CASSQWGNSNSPLHF
>TRBJ1-1|-|TRBV10-2|many
TGCGCCAGCAGTGTTATACTAGGAGGGCTTAACACTGAAGCTTTCTTT
CASSVILGGLNTEAFF
>TRBJ2-1|TRBD2|TRBV12-3/TRBV12-4|-
TGTGCCAGCGGGGGTCTTGCGGGAGGATTCGGTTTTGGAGCCACCAGGAGCAATGAGCAGTTCTTC
CASGGLAGGFGFGATRSNEQFF
>TRBJ1-2|-|TRBV19|-
TGTGCCAGTAGTGACTCCGAAACACCCGTTAACTATGGCTACACCTTC
CASSDSETPVNYGYTF
>TRBJ2-7|-|TRBV11-3|-
TGTGCCAGCAGCTTACACTACGGGGCCGGGTCCTACGAGCAGTACTTC
CASSLHYGAGSYEQYF
>TRBJ2-7|TRBD2|TRBV6-2/TRBV6-3|-
TGTGCCAGCACCAAACCGCGGCTAGCGGGAGTCGAGCAGTACTTC
CASTKPRLAGVEQYF
>TRBJ2-1|TRBD1|TRBV7-8|many
TGTGCCAGCAGCATACAGGGGAGCTCCTACAATGAGCAGTTCTTC
CASSIQGSSYNEQFF
>TRBJ2-7|-|TRBV6-1|-
TGTGCCAGCGCCCTGACCCCGGAAAGTGGGGGATACGAGCAGTACTTC
CASALTPESGGYEQYF
>TRBJ2-7|TRBD2|TRBV20-1|-
TGCAGTTTTCGAGCCCTCCTGTCTAGCGGCCTCTACGAGCAGTACTTC
CSFRALLSSGLYEQYF
>TRBJ2-5|TRBD2|TRBV5-4|once
TGTGCCAGCAGCCTGGGGATCGGGACTAGCGGGAGCGGGACCCAGTACTTC
CASSLGIGTSGSGTQYF
>TRBJ2-7|TRBD1|TRBV15|many
TGTGCCACCAGCAGAGCGGACAGGGGGTCCTACGAGCAGTACTTC
CATSRADRGSYEQYF
>TRBJ1-3|-|TRBV6-2/TRBV6-3|medium-sized
TGTGCCAGCAGTTATGGGTGGCCAGGCTGTGGAAACACCATATATTTT
CASSYGWPGCGNTIYF
>TRBJ2-1|TRBD2|TRBV5-1|medium-sized
TGCGCCAGCAGCTCGATGCTAGCGGTTAGCTCCTACAATGAGCAGTTCTTC
CASSSMLAVSSYNEQFF
>TRBJ1-1|-|TRBV6-1|many
TGTGCCAGCACTCAACTAGGGGCCACTGAAGCTTTCTTT
CASTQLGATEAFF
>TRBJ2-6|TRBD2|TRBV19|many
TGTGCCAGTAGTATGGGGAGCGGGATAGGTGGGGCCAACGTCCTGACTTTC
CASSMGSGIGGANVLTF
>TRBJ2-2|-|TRBV6-1|medium-sized
TGTGCCAGCACCCCAGGACGGAACACCGGGGAGCTGTTTTTT
CASTPGRNTGELFF
>TRBJ2-7|TRBD2|TRBV29-1|many
TGCAGCGTTGAAGATCGTTTGGCTAGCGGGAGGTACGAGCAGTACTTC
CSVEDRLASGRYEQYF
>TRBJ2-2|-|TRBV19|-
TGTGCCAGTAGTCAAACTTACGGAACCGTCACCGGTGAGCTGTTTTTT
CASSQTYGTVTGELFF
>TRBJ2-7|TRBD2|TRBV20-1|many
TGCAGTGCTCCTAATAGCGGGGGGAAGCAGTACTTC
CSAPNSGGKQYF
>TRBJ2-6|-|TRBV19|-
TGTGCCAGTAGCAAATCCGGGGGATCTGGGGCCAACGTACTGACTTTC
CASSKSGGSGANVLTF
>TRBJ2-1|-|TRBV10-3|many
TGTGCCATCAGTGCCGGACCTGGCTCCTACAATGAGCAGTTCTTC
CAISAGPGSYNEQFF
>TRBJ2-2|-|TRBV3-1|many
TGTGCCAGCAGCCGCGCCGGGACGAACACCGGGGAGCTGTTTTTT
CASSRAGTNTGELFF
>TRBJ2-7|-|TRBV29-1|many
TGCAGCGTTGAAGAGGATCGGGAGTCTAGGGGGGAGCAGTACTTC
CSVEEDRESRGEQYF
>TRBJ2-5|-|TRBV19|many
TGTGCCAGTAGGATAGACAGTTCCCAAGAGACCCAGTACTTC
CASRIDSSQETQYF
>TRBJ2-1|TRBD2|TRBV6-9|-
TGTGCCAGCAGTTACGGAGCGGGAGGACCAGATTATCAGTTCTTC
CASSYGAGGPDYQFF
>TRBJ2-2|TRBD1|TRBV19|many
TGTGCCAGTAGTCCCTGGACAGGGAAAACCGGGGAGCTGTTTTTT
CASSPWTGKTGELFF
>TRBJ2-2|-|TRBV6-1|many
TGTGCCAGCAGTGAACGTGGCGGGTCGAACACCGGGGAGCTGTTTTTT
CASSERGGSNTGELFF
>TRBJ1-2|TRBD1|TRBV20-1|-
TGCAGTGCTCGACCAGGGGGCGGCTATGGCTACACCTTC
CSARPGGGYGYTF
>TRBJ2-7|-|TRBV2|few
TGTGCCAGCAGTGAGCAGGGGTCGGGGTATGAGCAGTACTTC
CASSEQGSGYEQYF
>TRBJ1-1|-|TRBV28|many
TGTGCCAGCAAAATGACAGCCCTGAACACTGAAGCTTTCTTT
CASKMTALNTEAFF
>TRBJ2-2|-|TRBV5-4|many
TGTGCCAGCAGCTTGGGCTGGGCGAACACCGGGGAGCTGTTTTTT
CASSLGWANTGELFF
>TRBJ2-7|-|TRBV12-3/TRBV12-4|medium-sized
TGTGCCAGCAGTTTAGAGATCGGGGCCTACGAGCAGTACTTC
CASSLEIGAYEQYF